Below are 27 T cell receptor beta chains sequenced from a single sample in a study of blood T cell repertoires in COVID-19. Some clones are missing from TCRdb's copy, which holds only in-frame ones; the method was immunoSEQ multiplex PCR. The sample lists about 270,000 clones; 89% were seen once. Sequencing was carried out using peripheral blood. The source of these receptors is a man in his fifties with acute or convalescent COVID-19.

CDR3 bases: TGTGCCAGCAGTGTTCGTGGGACAGGGAACACTGAAGCTTTCTTT. Protein: CASSVRGTGNTEAFF. The chain uses TRBV2 and TRBJ1-1, with 8 bases that match TRBD1. Looked up from germline, CDR1 is SNHLY and CDR2 is FYNNEI. Unmatched junction bases numbered 5, after V lost 4 bases and J lost 1 base. The CDR3 contains 15 residues.

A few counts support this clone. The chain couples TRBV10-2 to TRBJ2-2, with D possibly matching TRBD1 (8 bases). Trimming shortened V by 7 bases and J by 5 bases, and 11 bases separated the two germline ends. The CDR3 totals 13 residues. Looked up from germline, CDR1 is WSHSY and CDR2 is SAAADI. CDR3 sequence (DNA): TGCGCCAGCAACAGGGGGGGGACCGGGGAGCTGTTTTTT. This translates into CASNRGGTGELFF.

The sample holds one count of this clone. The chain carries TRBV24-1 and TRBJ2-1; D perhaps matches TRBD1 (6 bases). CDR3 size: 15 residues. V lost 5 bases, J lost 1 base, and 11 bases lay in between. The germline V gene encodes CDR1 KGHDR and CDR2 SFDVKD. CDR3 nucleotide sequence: TGTGCCACCAGTGCCGGGACATCGTCCTACAATGAGCAGTTCTTC. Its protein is CATSAGTSSYNEQFF.

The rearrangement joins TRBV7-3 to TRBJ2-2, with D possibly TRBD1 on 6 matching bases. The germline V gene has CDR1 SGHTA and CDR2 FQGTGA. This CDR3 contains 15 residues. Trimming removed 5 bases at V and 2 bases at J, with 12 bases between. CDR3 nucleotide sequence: TGTGCCAGCAGCGCCACCGGGACAAACACCGGGGAGCTGTTTTTT. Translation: CASSATGTNTGELFF.

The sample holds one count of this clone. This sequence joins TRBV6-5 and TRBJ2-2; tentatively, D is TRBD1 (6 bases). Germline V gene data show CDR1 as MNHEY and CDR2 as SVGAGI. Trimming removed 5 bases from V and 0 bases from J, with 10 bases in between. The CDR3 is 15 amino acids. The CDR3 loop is CASSRGGSNTGELFF. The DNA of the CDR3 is TGTGCCAGCAGTCGTGGGGGCTCGAACACCGGGGAGCTGTTTTTT.

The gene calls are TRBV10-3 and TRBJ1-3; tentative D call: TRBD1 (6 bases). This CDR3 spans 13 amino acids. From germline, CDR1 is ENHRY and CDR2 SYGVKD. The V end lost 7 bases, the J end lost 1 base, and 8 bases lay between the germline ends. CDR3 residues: CAINQGSGNTIYF. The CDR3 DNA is TGTGCCATCAATCAGGGGTCTGGAAACACCATATATTTT.

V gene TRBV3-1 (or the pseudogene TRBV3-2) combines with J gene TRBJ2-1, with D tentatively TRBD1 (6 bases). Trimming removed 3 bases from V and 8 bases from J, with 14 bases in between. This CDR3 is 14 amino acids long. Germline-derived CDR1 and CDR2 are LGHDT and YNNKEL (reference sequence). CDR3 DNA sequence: TGTGCCAGCAGCCACCTCAGGGGAAGCGATGAGCAGTTCTTC. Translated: CASSHLRGSDEQFF.

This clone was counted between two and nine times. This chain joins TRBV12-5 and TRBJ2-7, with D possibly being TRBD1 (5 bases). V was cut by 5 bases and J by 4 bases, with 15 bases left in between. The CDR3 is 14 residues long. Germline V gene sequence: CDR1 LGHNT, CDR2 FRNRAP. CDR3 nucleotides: TGTGCTAGTGGTCCCCCAGGGCCTGGGTACGAGCAGTACTTC. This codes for CASGPPGPGYEQYF.

The CDR3, as DNA: TGCAGTGCTAGTGGAGGGCAGGGAGGAGGTGGAAACACCATATATTTT. The encoded protein is CSASGGQGGGGNTIYF. The rearrangement joins TRBV20-1 to TRBJ1-3, with D tentatively TRBD1 (5 bases). The V end lost 3 bases, the J end lost 3 bases, and 18 bases lay between the germline ends. The germline V gene encodes CDR1 DFQATT and CDR2 SNEGSKA (reference sequence). The length of the CDR3 is 16 residues.

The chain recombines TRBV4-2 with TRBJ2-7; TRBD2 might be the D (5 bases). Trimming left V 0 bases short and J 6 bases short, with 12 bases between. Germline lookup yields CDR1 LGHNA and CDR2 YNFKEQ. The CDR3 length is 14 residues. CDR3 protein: CASSQERGFGEQYF. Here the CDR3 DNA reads TGTGCCAGCAGCCAAGAACGAGGGTTCGGCGAGCAGTACTTC.

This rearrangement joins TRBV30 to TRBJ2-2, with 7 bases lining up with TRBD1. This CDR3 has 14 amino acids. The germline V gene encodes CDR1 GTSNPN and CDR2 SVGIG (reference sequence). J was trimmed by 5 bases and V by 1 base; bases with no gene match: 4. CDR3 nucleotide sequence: TGTGCCTGGAGTGGACAGGGATATACCGGGGAGCTGTTTTTT. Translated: CAWSGQGYTGELFF.

The CDR3 sequence is CASRRTGDDNEQFF. The DNA of the CDR3 is TGTGCCAGCAGACGGACAGGGGACGACAATGAGCAGTTCTTC. V gene TRBV25-1 combines with J gene TRBJ2-1, with 9 nucleotides matching TRBD1. The CDR3 loop spans 14 amino acids. Trimming at V came to 6 bases and at J to 5 bases, leaving 5 bases not matched to a gene. Looked up from germline, CDR1 is MGHDK and CDR2 is SYGVNS. Looking up the rest from reference TRBV25-1 and TRBJ2-1 gives the full variable domain: EADIYQTPRYLVIGTGKKITLECSQTMGHDKMYWYQQDPGMELHLIHYSYGVNSTEKGDLSSESTVSRIRTEHFPLTLESARPSHTSQYLCASRRTGDDNEQFFGPGTRLTVL.

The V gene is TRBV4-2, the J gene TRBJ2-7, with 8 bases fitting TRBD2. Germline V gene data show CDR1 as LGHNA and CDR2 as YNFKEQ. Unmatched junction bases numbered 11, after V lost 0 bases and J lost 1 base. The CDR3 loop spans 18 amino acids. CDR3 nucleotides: TGTGCCAGCAGCCAAGAGGCCCTTGGCGGGGGGTTATCCTACGAGCAGTACTTC. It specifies CASSQEALGGGLSYEQYF.

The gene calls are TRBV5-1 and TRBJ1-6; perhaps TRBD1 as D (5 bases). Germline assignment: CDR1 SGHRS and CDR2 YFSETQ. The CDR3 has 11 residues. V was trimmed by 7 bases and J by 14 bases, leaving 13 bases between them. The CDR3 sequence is CASADEGALHF. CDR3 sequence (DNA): TGCGCCAGCGCCGACGAAGGGGCCCTCCACTTT.

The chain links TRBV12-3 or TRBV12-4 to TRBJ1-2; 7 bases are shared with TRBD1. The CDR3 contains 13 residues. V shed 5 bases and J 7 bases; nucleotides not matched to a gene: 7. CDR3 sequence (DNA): TGTGCCAGCAGTCCCGGGACAGATCTTGGCTACACCTTC. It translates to CASSPGTDLGYTF.

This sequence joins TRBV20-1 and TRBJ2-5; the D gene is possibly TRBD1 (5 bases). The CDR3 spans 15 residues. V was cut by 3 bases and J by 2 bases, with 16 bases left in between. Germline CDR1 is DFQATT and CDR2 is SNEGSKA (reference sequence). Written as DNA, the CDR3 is TGCAGTGCTAGTCGGGCAGGGTCACATCAAGAGACCCAGTACTTC. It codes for CSASRAGSHQETQYF.

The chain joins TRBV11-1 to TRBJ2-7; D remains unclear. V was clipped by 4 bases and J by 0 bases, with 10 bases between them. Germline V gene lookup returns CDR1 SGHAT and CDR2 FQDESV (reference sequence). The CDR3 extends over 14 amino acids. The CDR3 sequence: CASSSNINSYEQYF. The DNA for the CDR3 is TGTGCCAGCAGCTCAAACATAAACTCCTACGAGCAGTACTTC.

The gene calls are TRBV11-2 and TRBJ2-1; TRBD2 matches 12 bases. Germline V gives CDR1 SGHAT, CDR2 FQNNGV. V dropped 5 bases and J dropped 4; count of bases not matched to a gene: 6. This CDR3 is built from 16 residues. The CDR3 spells CASSPRTSGVYNEQFF. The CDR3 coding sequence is TGTGCCAGCAGCCCCCGGACTAGCGGGGTGTACAATGAGCAGTTCTTC.

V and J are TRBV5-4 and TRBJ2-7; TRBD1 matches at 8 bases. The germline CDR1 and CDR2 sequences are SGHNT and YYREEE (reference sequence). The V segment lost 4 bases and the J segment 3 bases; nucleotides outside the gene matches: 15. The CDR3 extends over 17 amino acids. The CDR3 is CASSHLTRGRSVYEQYF. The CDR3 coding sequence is TGTGCCAGCAGCCATCTGACCAGGGGGCGCTCCGTCTACGAGCAGTACTTC. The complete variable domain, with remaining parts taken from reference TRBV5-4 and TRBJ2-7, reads ETGVTQSPTHLIKTRGQQVTLRCSSQSGHNTVSWYQQALGQGPQFIFQYYREEENGRGNFPPRFSGLQFPNYSSELNVNALELDDSALYLCASSHLTRGRSVYEQYFGPGTRLTVT.

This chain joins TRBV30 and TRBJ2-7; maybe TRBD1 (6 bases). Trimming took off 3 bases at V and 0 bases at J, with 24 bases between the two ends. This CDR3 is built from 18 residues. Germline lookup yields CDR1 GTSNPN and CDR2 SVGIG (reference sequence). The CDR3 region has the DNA TGTGCCTGGAGAGGGGTAAAGGGGGACACCGGCTACTCCTACGAGCAGTACTTC. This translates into CAWRGVKGDTGYSYEQYF.

The CDR3 DNA is TGTGCCAGCAGCCAAGACCGGGGGGAGCTGTTTTTT. It codes for CASSQDRGELFF. V and J are TRBV3-1 (or the pseudogene TRBV3-2) and TRBJ2-2, with unresolved D. The CDR3 contains 12 residues. CDR1 is LGHDT and CDR2 is YNNKEL in the germline V gene (reference sequence). Trimming took off 0 bases at V and 8 bases at J, with 4 bases between the two ends.

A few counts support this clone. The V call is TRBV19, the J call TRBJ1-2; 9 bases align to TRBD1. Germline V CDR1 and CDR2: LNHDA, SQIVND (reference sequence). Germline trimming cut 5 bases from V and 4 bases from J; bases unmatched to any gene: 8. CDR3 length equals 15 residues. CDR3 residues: CASSFSGTGSYGYTF. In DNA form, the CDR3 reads TGTGCCAGTAGTTTCTCCGGGACAGGGAGCTATGGCTACACCTTC.

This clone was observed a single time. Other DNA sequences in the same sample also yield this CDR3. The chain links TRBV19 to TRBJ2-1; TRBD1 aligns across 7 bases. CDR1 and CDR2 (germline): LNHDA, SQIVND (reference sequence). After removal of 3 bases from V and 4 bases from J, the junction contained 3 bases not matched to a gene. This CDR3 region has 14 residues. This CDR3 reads CASSIRDSYNEQFF. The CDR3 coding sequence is TGTGCCAGTAGTATTCGGGACAGTTACAATGAGCAGTTCTTC.

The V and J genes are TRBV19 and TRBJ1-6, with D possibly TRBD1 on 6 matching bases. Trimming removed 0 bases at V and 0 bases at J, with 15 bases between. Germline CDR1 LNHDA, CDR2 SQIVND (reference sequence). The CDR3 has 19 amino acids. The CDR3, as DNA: TGTGCCAGTAGTATAGAAACAGGGCCTCTTATCTCCTATAATTCACCCCTCCACTTT. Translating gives CASSIETGPLISYNSPLHF.

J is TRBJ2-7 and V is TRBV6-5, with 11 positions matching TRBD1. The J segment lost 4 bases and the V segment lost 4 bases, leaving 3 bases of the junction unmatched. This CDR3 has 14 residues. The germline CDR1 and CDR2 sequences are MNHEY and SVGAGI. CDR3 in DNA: TGTGCCAGCAGTTGGGGACAGGGGGTATACGAGCAGTACTTC. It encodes CASSWGQGVYEQYF.

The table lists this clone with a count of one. Written as DNA, the CDR3 is TGTGCCAGCAATTTGGCCGCGAACACCGGGGAGCTGTTTTTT. Translation: CASNLAANTGELFF. The rearrangement joins TRBV7-9 to TRBJ2-2; no firm D call. V shed 7 bases and J shed 0 bases, with 9 bases lying between them. The CDR3 is 14 residues long. CDR1 is SEHNR, CDR2 FQNEAQ, per germline (reference sequence).

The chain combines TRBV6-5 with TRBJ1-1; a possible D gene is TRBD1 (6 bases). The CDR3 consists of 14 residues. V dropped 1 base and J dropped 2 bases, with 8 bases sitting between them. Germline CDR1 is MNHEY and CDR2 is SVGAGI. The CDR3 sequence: CASSYLGGNTEAFF. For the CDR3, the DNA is TGTGCCAGCAGTTACTTAGGGGGAAACACTGAAGCTTTCTTT.